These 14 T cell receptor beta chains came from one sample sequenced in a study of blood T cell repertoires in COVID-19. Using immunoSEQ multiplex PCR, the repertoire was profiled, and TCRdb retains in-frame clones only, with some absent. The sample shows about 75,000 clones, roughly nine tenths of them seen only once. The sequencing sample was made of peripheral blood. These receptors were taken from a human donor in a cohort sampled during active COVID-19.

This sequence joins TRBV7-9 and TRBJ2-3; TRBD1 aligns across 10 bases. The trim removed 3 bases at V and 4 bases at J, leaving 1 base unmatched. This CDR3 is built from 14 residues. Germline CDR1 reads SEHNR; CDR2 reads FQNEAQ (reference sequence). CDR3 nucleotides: TGTGCCAGCAGCTTTGGGACAGGGGCAGATACGCAGTATTTT. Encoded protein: CASSFGTGADTQYF.

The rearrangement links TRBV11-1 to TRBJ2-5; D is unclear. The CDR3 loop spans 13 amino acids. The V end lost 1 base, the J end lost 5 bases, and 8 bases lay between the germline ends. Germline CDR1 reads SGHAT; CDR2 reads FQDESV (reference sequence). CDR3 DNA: TGTGCCAGCAGCTTAGGGGCCCAGGAGACCCAGTACTTC. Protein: CASSLGAQETQYF.

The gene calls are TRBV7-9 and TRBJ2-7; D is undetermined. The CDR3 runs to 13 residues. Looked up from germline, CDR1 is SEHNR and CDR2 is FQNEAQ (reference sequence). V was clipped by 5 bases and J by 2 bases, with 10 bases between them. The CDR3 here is CASSPSTTYEQYF. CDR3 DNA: TGTGCCAGCAGCCCCAGTACCACCTACGAGCAGTACTTC. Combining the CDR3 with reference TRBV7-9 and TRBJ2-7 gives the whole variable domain DTGVSQNPRHKITKRGQNVTFRCDPISEHNRLYWYRQTLGQGPEFLTYFQNEAQLEKSRLLSDRFSAERPKGSFSTLEIQRTEQGDSAMYLCASSPSTTYEQYFGPGTRLTVT.

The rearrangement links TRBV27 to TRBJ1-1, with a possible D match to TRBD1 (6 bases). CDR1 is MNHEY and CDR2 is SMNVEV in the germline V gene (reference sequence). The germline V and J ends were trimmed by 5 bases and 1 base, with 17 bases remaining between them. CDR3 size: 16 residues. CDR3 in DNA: TGTGCCAGCAGTGTACTACAGGGCAAAGGGAACACTGAAGCTTTCTTT. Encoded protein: CASSVLQGKGNTEAFF.

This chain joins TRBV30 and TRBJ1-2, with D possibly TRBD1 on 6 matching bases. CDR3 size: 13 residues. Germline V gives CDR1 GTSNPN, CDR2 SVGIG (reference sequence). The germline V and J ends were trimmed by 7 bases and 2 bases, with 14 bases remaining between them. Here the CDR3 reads CASPKTGNYGYTF. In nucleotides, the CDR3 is TGTGCCTCCCCAAAAACAGGGAACTATGGCTACACCTTC.

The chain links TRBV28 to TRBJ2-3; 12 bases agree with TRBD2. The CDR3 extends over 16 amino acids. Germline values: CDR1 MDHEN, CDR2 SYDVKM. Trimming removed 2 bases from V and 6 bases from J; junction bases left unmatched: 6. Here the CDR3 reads CASSLRGTSGRDTQYF. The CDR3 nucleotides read TGTGCCAGCAGTTTACGGGGCACTAGCGGGAGGGATACGCAGTATTTT.

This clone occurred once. The DNA for the CDR3 is TGTGCCAGCAGTTACACCCAACAGGGGGTTAGGTCACCCCTCCACTTT. It translates to CASSYTQQGVRSPLHF. V is TRBV6-5 and J is TRBJ1-6; 8 nucleotides agree with TRBD1. This CDR3 spans 16 amino acids. V shed 2 bases and J 10 bases; nucleotides not matched to a gene: 10. Germline V gives CDR1 MNHEY, CDR2 SVGAGI.

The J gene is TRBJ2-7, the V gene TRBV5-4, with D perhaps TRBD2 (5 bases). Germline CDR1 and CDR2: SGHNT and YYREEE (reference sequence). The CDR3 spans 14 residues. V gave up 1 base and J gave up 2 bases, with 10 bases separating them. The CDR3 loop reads CASSLISATYEQYF. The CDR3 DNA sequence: TGTGCCAGCAGCTTGATTAGCGCAACCTACGAGCAGTACTTC.

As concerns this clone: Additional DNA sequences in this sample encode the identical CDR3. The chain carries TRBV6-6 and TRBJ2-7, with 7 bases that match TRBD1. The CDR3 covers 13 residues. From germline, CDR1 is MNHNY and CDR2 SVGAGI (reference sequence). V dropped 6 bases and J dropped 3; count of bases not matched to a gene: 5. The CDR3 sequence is CASRRDRVYEQYF. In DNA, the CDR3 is TGTGCCAGCAGGAGGGACAGAGTCTACGAGCAGTACTTC.

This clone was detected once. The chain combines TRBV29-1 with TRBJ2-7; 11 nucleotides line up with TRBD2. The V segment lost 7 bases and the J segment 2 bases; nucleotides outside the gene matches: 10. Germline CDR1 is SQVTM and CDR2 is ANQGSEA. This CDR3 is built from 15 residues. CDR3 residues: CSAGRLAGPPYEQYF. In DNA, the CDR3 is TGCAGCGCTGGACGACTAGCGGGACCCCCCTACGAGCAGTACTTC.

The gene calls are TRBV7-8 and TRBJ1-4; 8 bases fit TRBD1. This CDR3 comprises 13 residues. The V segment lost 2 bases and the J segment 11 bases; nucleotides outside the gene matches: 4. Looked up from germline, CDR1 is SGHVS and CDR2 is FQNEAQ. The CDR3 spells CASSLLAGGKLFF. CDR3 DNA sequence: TGTGCCAGCAGCTTATTGGCAGGGGGCAAACTGTTTTTT. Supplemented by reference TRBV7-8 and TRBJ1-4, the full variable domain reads GAGVSQSPRYKVAKRGQDVALRCDPISGHVSLFWYQQALGQGPEFLTYFQNEAQLDKSGLPSDRFFAERPEGSVSTLKIQRTQQEDSAVYLCASSLLAGGKLFFGSGTQLSVL.

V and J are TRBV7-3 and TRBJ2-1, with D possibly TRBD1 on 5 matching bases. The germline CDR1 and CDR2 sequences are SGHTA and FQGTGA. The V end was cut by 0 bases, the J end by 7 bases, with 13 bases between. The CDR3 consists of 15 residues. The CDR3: CASSLTDTPRNEQFF. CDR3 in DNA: TGTGCCAGCAGCTTAACGGACACCCCTCGGAATGAGCAGTTCTTC.

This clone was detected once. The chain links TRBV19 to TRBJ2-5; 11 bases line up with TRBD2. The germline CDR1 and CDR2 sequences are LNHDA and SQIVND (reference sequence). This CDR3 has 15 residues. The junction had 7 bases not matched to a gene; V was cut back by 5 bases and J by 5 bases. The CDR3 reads CASSLSSGRRETQYF. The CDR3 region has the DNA TGTGCCAGTAGTCTGTCTAGCGGGAGGCGGGAGACCCAGTACTTC.

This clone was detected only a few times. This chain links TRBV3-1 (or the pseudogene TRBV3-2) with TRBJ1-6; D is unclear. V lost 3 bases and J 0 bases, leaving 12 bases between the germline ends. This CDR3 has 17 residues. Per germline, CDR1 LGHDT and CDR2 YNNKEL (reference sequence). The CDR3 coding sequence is TGTGCCAGCAGCCATTCGACATCGAGCTCCTATAATTCACCCCTCCACTTT. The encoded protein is CASSHSTSSSYNSPLHF.